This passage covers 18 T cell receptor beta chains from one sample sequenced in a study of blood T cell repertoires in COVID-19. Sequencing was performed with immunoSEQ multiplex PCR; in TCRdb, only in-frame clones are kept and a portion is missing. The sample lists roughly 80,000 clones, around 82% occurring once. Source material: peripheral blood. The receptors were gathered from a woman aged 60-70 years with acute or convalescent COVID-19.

The CDR3 sequence: CSVPQKGAAFF. The CDR3 DNA reads as TGCAGCGTTCCACAAAAGGGGGCAGCTTTCTTT. This chain links TRBV29-1 with TRBJ1-1; 7 positions match TRBD1. This CDR3 has 11 amino acids. V lost 5 bases and J lost 10; bases outside the gene matches: 7. Per the germline V gene, CDR1 is SQVTM and CDR2 is ANQGSEA.

The CDR3 region has the DNA TGTGCCAGCAGCTTGGACGGGGTCCAAGAGACCCAGTACTTC. Encoded protein: CASSLDGVQETQYF. V gene TRBV11-1 combines with J gene TRBJ2-5, with D possibly TRBD2 on 5 matching bases. Trimming left V 3 bases short and J 1 base short, with 9 bases between. The CDR3 totals 14 residues. CDR1 and CDR2 (germline): SGHAT, FQDESV (reference sequence).

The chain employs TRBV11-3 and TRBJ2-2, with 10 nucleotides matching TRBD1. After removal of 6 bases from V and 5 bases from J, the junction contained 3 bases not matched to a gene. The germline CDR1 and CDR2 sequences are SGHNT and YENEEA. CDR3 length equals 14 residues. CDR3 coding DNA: TGTGCCAGCAGTCCGGGACAGGGGACCGGGGAGCTGTTTTTT. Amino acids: CASSPGQGTGELFF.

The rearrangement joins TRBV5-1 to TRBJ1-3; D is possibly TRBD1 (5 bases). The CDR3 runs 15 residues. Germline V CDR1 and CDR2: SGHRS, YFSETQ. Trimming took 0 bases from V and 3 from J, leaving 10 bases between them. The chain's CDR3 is CASSLAAQGGNTIYF. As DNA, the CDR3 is TGCGCCAGCAGCTTGGCGGCCCAGGGTGGAAACACCATATATTTT.

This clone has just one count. CDR3 nucleotide sequence: TGTGCCAGCAGCGTAAACAGGGAAAACTATGGCTACACCTTC. Its protein product is CASSVNRENYGYTF. This rearrangement joins TRBV9 to TRBJ1-2; perhaps TRBD1 as D (6 bases). V was trimmed by 1 base and J by 2 bases, leaving 9 bases between them. CDR1 and CDR2 from the germline V gene are SGDLS and YYNGEE. The CDR3 length is 14 residues. Full variable domain (missing parts from reference TRBV9 and TRBJ1-2): DSGVTQTPKHLITATGQRVTLRCSPRSGDLSVYWYQQSLDQGLQFLIQYYNGEERAKGNILERFSAQQFPDLHSELNLSSLELGDSALYFCASSVNRENYGYTFGSGTRLTVV.

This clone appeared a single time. The CDR3: CASSLTDTQYF. DNA of the CDR3: TGTGCCAGCAGCCTAACAGATACGCAGTATTTT. This chain joins TRBV3-1 (or the pseudogene TRBV3-2) and TRBJ2-3; D is undetermined. V was trimmed by 4 bases and J by 3 bases, leaving 2 bases between them. Per the germline V gene, CDR1 is LGHDT and CDR2 is YNNKEL (reference sequence). This CDR3 has 11 amino acids.

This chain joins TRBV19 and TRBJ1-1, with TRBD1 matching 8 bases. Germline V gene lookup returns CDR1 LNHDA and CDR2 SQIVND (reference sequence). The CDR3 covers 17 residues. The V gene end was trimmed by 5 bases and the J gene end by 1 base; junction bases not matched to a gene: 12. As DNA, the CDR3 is TGTGCCAGTAGTTCCCTAGGACAGGGTAAATCGAACACTGAAGCTTTCTTT. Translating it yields CASSSLGQGKSNTEAFF.

The CDR3 coding sequence is TGTGCCAGCAGCTTTGGGGAGCGTGAGACCCAGTACTTC. It translates to CASSFGERETQYF. The chain links TRBV7-3 to TRBJ2-5; a weak D match, TRBD2 (5 bases). V was shortened by 3 bases and J by 5 bases, with 10 bases between the two germline ends. The CDR3 contains 13 residues. Germline loops: CDR1 SGHTA, CDR2 FQGTGA.

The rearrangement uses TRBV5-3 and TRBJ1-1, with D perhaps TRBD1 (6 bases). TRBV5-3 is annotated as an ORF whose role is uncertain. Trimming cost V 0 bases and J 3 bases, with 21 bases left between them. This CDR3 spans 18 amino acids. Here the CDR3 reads CARSLEGPGCQGYTEAFF. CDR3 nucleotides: TGTGCCAGAAGCTTGGAAGGGCCCGGGTGCCAGGGGTACACTGAAGCTTTCTTT.

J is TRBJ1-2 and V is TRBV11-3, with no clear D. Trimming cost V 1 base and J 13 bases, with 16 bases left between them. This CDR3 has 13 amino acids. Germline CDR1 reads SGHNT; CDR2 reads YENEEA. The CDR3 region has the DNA TGTGCCAGCAGCTTAGGACACCCCGACGTAGGCACCTTC. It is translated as CASSLGHPDVGTF.

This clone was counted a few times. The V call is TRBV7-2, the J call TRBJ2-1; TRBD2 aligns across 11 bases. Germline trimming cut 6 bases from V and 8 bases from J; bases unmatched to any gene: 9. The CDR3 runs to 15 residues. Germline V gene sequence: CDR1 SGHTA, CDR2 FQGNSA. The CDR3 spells CASSHSGGAQYEQFF. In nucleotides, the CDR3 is TGTGCCAGCAGTCATAGCGGGGGGGCCCAATATGAGCAGTTCTTC.

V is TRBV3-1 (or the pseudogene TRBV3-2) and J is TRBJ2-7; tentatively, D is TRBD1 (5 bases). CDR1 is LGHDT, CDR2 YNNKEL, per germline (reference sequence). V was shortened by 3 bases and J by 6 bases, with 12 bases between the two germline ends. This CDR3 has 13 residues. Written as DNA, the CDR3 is TGTGCCAGCAGCCAGACGACAGTGAGCGAGCAGTACTTC. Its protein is CASSQTTVSEQYF.

The CDR3 loop is CASSSTSGGSYEQYF. CDR3 DNA sequence: TGTGCCAGCAGCTCGACTAGCGGGGGCTCCTACGAGCAGTACTTC. The genes are TRBV6-5 and TRBJ2-7, with 12 bases identical to TRBD2. The J segment lost 0 bases and the V segment lost 6 bases, leaving 3 bases of the junction unmatched. CDR1 MNHEY and CDR2 SVGAGI come from the germline V gene. The CDR3 sequence is 15 residues long.

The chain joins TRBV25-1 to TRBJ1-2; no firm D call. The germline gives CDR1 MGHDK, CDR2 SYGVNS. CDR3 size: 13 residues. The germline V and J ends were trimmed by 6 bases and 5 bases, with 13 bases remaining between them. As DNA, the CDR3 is TGTGCCAGCAGCCCGGGGAAACTATATGGCTACACCTTC. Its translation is CASSPGKLYGYTF.

CDR3 DNA sequence: TGCGCCAGCAGCTTGGCCCTAGCGGCCACAGATACGCAGTATTTT. Amino acids: CASSLALAATDTQYF. The rearrangement joins TRBV5-1 to TRBJ2-3, with TRBD2 matching over 7 bases. J gave up 2 bases and V 0 bases, and 3 bases lay outside the gene matches. Germline V gene lookup returns CDR1 SGHRS and CDR2 YFSETQ. The CDR3 loop spans 15 amino acids.

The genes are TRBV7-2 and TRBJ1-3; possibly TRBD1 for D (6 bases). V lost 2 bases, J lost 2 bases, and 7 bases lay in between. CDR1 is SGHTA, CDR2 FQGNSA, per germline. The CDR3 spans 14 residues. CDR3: CASSLNRAGNTIYF. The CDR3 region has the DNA TGTGCCAGCAGCTTAAACAGGGCTGGAAACACCATATATTTT. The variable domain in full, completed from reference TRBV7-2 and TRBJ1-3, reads GAGVSQSPSNKVTEKGKDVELRCDPISGHTALYWYRQSLGQGLEFLIYFQGNSAPDKSGLPSDRFSAERTGGSVSTLTIQRTQQEDSAVYLCASSLNRAGNTIYFGEGSWLTVV.

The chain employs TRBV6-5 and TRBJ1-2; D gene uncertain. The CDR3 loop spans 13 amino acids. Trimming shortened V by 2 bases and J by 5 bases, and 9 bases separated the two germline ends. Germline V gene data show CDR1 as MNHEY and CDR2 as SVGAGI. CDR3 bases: TGTGCCAGCAGTTACGAGGGCGGGTATGGCTACACCTTC. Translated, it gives CASSYEGGYGYTF.

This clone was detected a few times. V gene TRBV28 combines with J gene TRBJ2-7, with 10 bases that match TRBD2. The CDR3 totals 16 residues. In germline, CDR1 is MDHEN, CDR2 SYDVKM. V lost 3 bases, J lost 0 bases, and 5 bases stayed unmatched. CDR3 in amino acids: CASSFRLAGLSYEQYF. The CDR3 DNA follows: TGTGCCAGCAGTTTTCGACTAGCGGGCCTCTCCTACGAGCAGTACTTC.